Listed below are T cell receptor beta chains from one sample, sequenced in a study of CD4 T cells in relation to SARS-CoV-2 and coronaviruses. Produced via immunoSEQ multiplex PCR; TCRdb's table is partial and in-frame only. The sample lists under 65,000 clones, around 86% seen once, with more than 1.1% in the top ten. Sequencing was done on a sample of memory CD4+ T cells from PBMCs. The receptors were sampled from a human donor in good health. The CDR3 runs from the conserved cysteine through the conserved F or W. The D gene is left open where the match is weak. Clone sizes are given selectively: once, few, many, or a class where the clone is expanded.

size: -; V: TRBV19; D: -; J: TRBJ1-2; DNA: TGTGCCAGTAGGACTGACAGGATTGGAGGCTACACCTTC; CDR3: CASRTDRIGGYTF
size: -; V: TRBV5-4; D: -; J: TRBJ2-7; DNA: TGTGCCAGCAGCTTGGAGGGAGGAAGGGAGCAGTACTTC; CDR3: CASSLEGGREQYF
size: -; V: TRBV2; D: TRBD1; J: TRBJ1-5; DNA: TGTGCCAGCAGTGATGGGACAGGGGGCAGGCAGCCCCAGCATTTT; CDR3: CASSDGTGGRQPQHF
size: once; V: TRBV19; D: -; J: TRBJ2-3; DNA: TGTGCCAGTAGTATAGCAGATACGCAGTATTTT; CDR3: CASSIADTQYF
size: -; V: TRBV15; D: TRBD2; J: TRBJ2-1; DNA: TGTGCCACCAGCAGAGTAAGGGTAGCGAGCGGGGCCTACAATGAGCAGTTCTTC; CDR3: CATSRVRVASGAYNEQFF
size: -; V: TRBV7-2; D: TRBD1; J: TRBJ1-4; DNA: TGTGCCAGCAGCTCGAGACAGGGCCTTAATGAAAAACTGTTTTTT; CDR3: CASSSRQGLNEKLFF
size: -; V: TRBV15; D: -; J: TRBJ2-1; DNA: TGTGCCACCAGCTCCTTGGCCTCGGCCTTATACAATGAGCAGTTCTTC; CDR3: CATSSLASALYNEQFF
size: -; V: TRBV6-2/TRBV6-3; D: TRBD2; J: TRBJ2-1; DNA: TGTGCCAGCAGTTACCCCCTAGCGGGAGTGATCAATGAGCAGTTCTTC; CDR3: CASSYPLAGVINEQFF
size: few; V: TRBV3-1/TRBV3-2; D: -; J: TRBJ1-3; DNA: TGTGCCAGCGGGGGAGGGGGCTCTGGAAACACCATATATTTT; CDR3: CASGGGGSGNTIYF
size: -; V: TRBV19; D: -; J: TRBJ2-7; DNA: TGTGCCAGTAGTGAAGGGAGCGGATCTGCCTACGAGCAGTACTTC; CDR3: CASSEGSGSAYEQYF
size: -; V: TRBV29-1; D: TRBD2; J: TRBJ2-7; DNA: TGCAGCGCTACTATACCCGGTGGGCGAAGCGGGACCTACGAGCAGTACTTC; CDR3: CSATIPGGRSGTYEQYF
size: -; V: TRBV6-5; D: TRBD2; J: TRBJ2-1; DNA: TGTGCCAGCAGTTCTCGGACTAGCGGGAGTACAAATGAGCAGTTCTTC; CDR3: CASSSRTSGSTNEQFF
size: -; V: TRBV13; D: -; J: TRBJ2-3; DNA: TGTGCCAGCAGCTTAGTTGGGGAACTCAGCCTCACCGATACGCAGTATTTT; CDR3: CASSLVGELSLTDTQYF
size: -; V: TRBV19; D: -; J: TRBJ1-3; DNA: TGTGCCAGTCGAAAAGGGGTCTCTGGAAACACCATATATTTT; CDR3: CASRKGVSGNTIYF
size: -; V: TRBV7-2; D: -; J: TRBJ2-1; DNA: TGTGCCAGCAGCTTAGTCGCTATCTCCTACAATGAGCAGTTCTTC; CDR3: CASSLVAISYNEQFF
size: -; V: TRBV5-1; D: -; J: TRBJ1-1; DNA: TGCGCCAGCAGCCAAAATGTGGGATGGGGCGCTGAAGCTTTCTTT; CDR3: CASSQNVGWGAEAFF
size: -; V: TRBV18; D: -; J: TRBJ2-7; DNA: TGTGCCAGCTCACCGACTAGGGGGTACGAGCAGTACTTC; CDR3: CASSPTRGYEQYF
size: -; V: TRBV2; D: -; J: TRBJ2-1; DNA: TGTGCCAGCAGTGTCCGGGGGCTCTCCTACAATGAGCAGTTCTTC; CDR3: CASSVRGLSYNEQFF
size: -; V: TRBV5-8; D: -; J: TRBJ2-7; DNA: TGTGCCAGCAGCACTAAAAATGCAGGGGCTCTCGAGCAGTACTTC; CDR3: CASSTKNAGALEQYF
size: -; V: TRBV11-2; D: -; J: TRBJ2-7; DNA: TGTGCCAGCAGCTTACCGGGTGGAAGCTCCTACGAGCAGTACTTC; CDR3: CASSLPGGSSYEQYF
size: -; V: TRBV15; D: -; J: TRBJ2-6; DNA: TGTGCCACCAGCAGAGGGAGGCGCGGGGAGTCTGGGGCCAACGTCCTGACTTTC; CDR3: CATSRGRRGESGANVLTF
size: -; V: TRBV10-2; D: -; J: TRBJ2-7; DNA: TGCGCCAGCAGTGAGCGCTACGAGCAGTACTTC; CDR3: CASSERYEQYF
size: -; V: TRBV6-4; D: -; J: TRBJ2-3; DNA: TGTGCCAGCAGCGTCACAGGTTATCCAGATACGCAGTATTTT; CDR3: CASSVTGYPDTQYF
size: -; V: TRBV9; D: -; J: TRBJ2-5; DNA: TGTGCCAGCAGCGTAAGCGGCAGCCCTGGCGCCGAGACCCAGTACTTC; CDR3: CASSVSGSPGAETQYF
size: -; V: TRBV18; D: -; J: TRBJ2-3; DNA: TGTGCCAGCTCACCATCCAGGGGAGATACGCAGTATTTT; CDR3: CASSPSRGDTQYF
size: -; V: TRBV11-2; D: TRBD1; J: TRBJ2-2; DNA: TGTGCCAGCAGCGGACGGCTGTTCCAGGGGGCGCGGGGCACCGGGGAGCTGTTTTTT; CDR3: CASSGRLFQGARGTGELFF
size: -; V: TRBV7-3; D: TRBD1; J: TRBJ2-2; DNA: TGTGCCAGCAGGCCGGACAGGGCCGGGGAGCTGTTTTTT; CDR3: CASRPDRAGELFF
size: -; V: TRBV19; D: TRBD1; J: TRBJ2-7; DNA: TGTGCCAGTAGTAGGAGACAGGGTAGTTCCGGGCAGTACTTC; CDR3: CASSRRQGSSGQYF
size: few; V: TRBV7-6; D: -; J: TRBJ2-3; DNA: TGTGCCAGCAGCTTAAGCCCGGGCGGCGCAGATACGCAGTATTTT; CDR3: CASSLSPGGADTQYF
size: -; V: TRBV19; D: TRBD2; J: TRBJ2-7; DNA: TGTGCCAGTAGCACCAAGGGACTAGTCCGCTACGAGCAGTACTTC; CDR3: CASSTKGLVRYEQYF
size: -; V: TRBV28; D: -; J: TRBJ2-3; DNA: TGTGCCAGCAGCTTGTTAGGGGGAAAGATTGGAGATACGCAGTATTTT; CDR3: CASSLLGGKIGDTQYF
size: -; V: TRBV2; D: -; J: TRBJ2-2; DNA: TGTGCCAGCAGTGAGCAGGGATATAGCACCGGGGAGCTGTTTTTT; CDR3: CASSEQGYSTGELFF
size: -; V: TRBV28; D: TRBD1; J: TRBJ1-6; DNA: TGTGCCAGCAGTTTATCCCACGGGACAGGCCCCCTCCACTTT; CDR3: CASSLSHGTGPLHF
size: -; V: TRBV11-2; D: TRBD1; J: TRBJ2-3; DNA: TGTGCCAGCGCTCGGGGGGGACAGGGGGCAAAAGATACGCAGTATTTT; CDR3: CASARGGQGAKDTQYF